This TCR beta chain was obtained from a study of Graves' ophthalmopathy and Graves' hyperthyroidism. The overall study: Sampling took place at initial diagnosis, with peripheral blood obtained before any treatment. Broader study findings: Ophthalmopathy cases were distinguished from stable hyperthyroidism by a 13-signature model, reaching about 91% sensitivity and roughly 81% specificity. With just under 71% sensitivity and approximately 73% specificity, the model predicted ophthalmopathy progression.

About this clonotype itself: Its antigen is unknown. A much bigger clone sits one base away, suggesting this may be a read error.

For repertoire sequencing, the TCR beta CDR3 regions were amplified from RNA transcripts. In the first round, RT-PCR was carried out with HTBI primers, and a multiplex PCR formed the second round. TCRdb reprocessed the multiplex PCR reads via MiXCR and lists one record per CDR3 protein. The sample holds some 410,000 distinct CDR3 sequences, more than 20% seen once. Sequencing used peripheral blood. The receptor was isolated from a woman aged 18 to 35 with stable Graves' hyperthyroidism.

The CDR3 is CASSELAGQETKYF. As DNA, the CDR3 is TGTGCCAGCAGTGAATTGGCAGGGCAGGAGACCAAGTACTTC. V usage is TRBV2 and J usage is TRBJ2-5; the D gene is possibly TRBD1 (5 bases). This CDR3 spans 14 amino acids. Germline assignment: CDR1 SNHLY and CDR2 FYNNEI.